Shown below are 27 T cell receptor beta chains from a single sample sequenced in a study of OX40 agonist ivuxolimab in advanced cancers. Data came from immunoSEQ multiplex PCR; TCRdb stores just in-frame clones and leaves some out. This table holds about 58,000 clones, approximately 91% found once. The specimen was CD4+ or CD8+ T cells sorted from blood, collected in a trial of the OX40 agonist ivuxolimab. Every receptor here comes from an adult with an advanced solid tumor such as melanoma, head and neck, liver or kidney cancer.

V and J are TRBV27 and TRBJ2-5, with D maybe TRBD2 (5 bases). V was clipped by 2 bases and J by 5 bases, with 18 bases between them. Germline V gives CDR1 MNHEY, CDR2 SMNVEV (reference sequence). This CDR3 contains 16 residues. The CDR3 loop is CASSLVGVPGWETQYF. In DNA form, the CDR3 reads TGTGCCAGCAGTTTAGTGGGAGTCCCCGGGTGGGAGACCCAGTACTTC.

The chain carries TRBV18 and TRBJ2-6, with 7 bases fitting TRBD1. This CDR3 comprises 18 residues. With 0 bases clipped from V and 0 bases from J, the junction kept 5 bases outside the gene matches. Germline V CDR1 and CDR2: KGHSH, LQKENI. The CDR3 loop reads CASSPPGQPNSGANVLTF. CDR3 nucleotide sequence: TGTGCCAGCTCACCACCGGGACAGCCAAACTCTGGGGCCAACGTCCTGACTTTC.

This clone is a singleton in its sample. This rearrangement joins TRBV7-2 to TRBJ1-2, with unresolved D. V was clipped by 1 base and J by 8 bases, with 11 bases between them. The CDR3 spans 13 residues. Germline CDR1 and CDR2: SGHTA and FQGNSA. CDR3 residues: CASSLGHEEGYTF. The DNA of the CDR3 is TGTGCCAGCAGCTTAGGGCATGAGGAGGGCTACACCTTC. The whole variable domain, remainder taken from reference TRBV7-2 and TRBJ1-2, is GAGVSQSPSNKVTEKGKDVELRCDPISGHTALYWYRQSLGQGLEFLIYFQGNSAPDKSGLPSDRFSAERTGGSVSTLTIQRTQQEDSAVYLCASSLGHEEGYTFGSGTRLTVV.

V gene TRBV11-3 combines with J gene TRBJ2-2, with D tentatively TRBD1 (5 bases). The CDR3 length is 14 residues. Germline values: CDR1 SGHNT, CDR2 YENEEA. Between the trimmed V and J ends, which lost 1 base and 7 bases, there was a span of 10 bases. In DNA, the CDR3 is TGTGCCAGCAGCTTAGGCAGGGCGGACGGGGAGCTGTTTTTT. It translates to CASSLGRADGELFF.

The chain couples TRBV19 to TRBJ1-4, with TRBD1 matching over 8 bases. Germline V gene lookup returns CDR1 LNHDA and CDR2 SQIVND (reference sequence). CDR3 size: 15 residues. J lost 8 bases, V lost 3 bases, and 8 bases had no gene match. CDR3 sequence reads: CASSIEARGREKLFF. Here the CDR3 DNA reads TGTGCCAGTAGTATCGAAGCCAGGGGGCGAGAAAAACTGTTTTTT.

CDR3 loop: CASSQDRLETQYF. The DNA for the CDR3 is TGTGCCAGCAGCCAGGACAGGTTGGAGACCCAGTACTTC. The chain employs TRBV11-3 and TRBJ2-5; 7 positions agree with TRBD1. The V gene's germline CDR1 is SGHNT and CDR2 YENEEA. This CDR3 contains 13 residues. Germline trimming cut 5 bases from V and 5 bases from J; bases unmatched to any gene: 5.

Concerning this clone itself: This specimen includes other DNA sequences encoding the same CDR3. The chain uses TRBV7-9 and TRBJ2-1, with TRBD1 matching over 8 bases. The CDR3 is made up of 15 amino acids. V lost 5 bases to trimming and J lost 0 bases; unmatched junction nucleotides: 3. The germline V gene encodes CDR1 SEHNR and CDR2 FQNEAQ (reference sequence). In DNA, the CDR3 is TGTGCCAGCAGCCGGGACAGGAGCTCCTACAATGAGCAGTTCTTC. This encodes CASSRDRSSYNEQFF.

V and J are TRBV7-2 and TRBJ1-3, with 8 bases fitting TRBD1. The junction had 5 bases not matched to a gene; V was cut back by 10 bases and J by 0 bases. From germline, CDR1 is SGHTA and CDR2 FQGNSA. The CDR3 sequence is 14 residues long. CDR3 sequence: CATDRDHSGNTIYF. The CDR3 nucleotides are TGTGCCACGGACAGGGACCACTCTGGAAACACCATATATTTT.

CDR3 amino acids: CASSLDGQASSNGYTF. CDR3 DNA: TGTGCCAGCAGCTTAGATGGTCAGGCCAGTTCTAATGGCTACACCTTC. The J gene is TRBJ1-2, the V gene TRBV7-3; D unresolved. The CDR3 has 16 residues. The germline CDR1 and CDR2 sequences are SGHTA and FQGTGA. V was clipped by 2 bases and J by 6 bases, with 19 bases between them.

V gene TRBV25-1 combines with J gene TRBJ1-2; D is perhaps TRBD1 (6 bases). Germline V CDR1 and CDR2: MGHDK, SYGVNS. V was pared by 6 bases and J by 7 bases, with 18 bases between. The CDR3 runs to 14 residues. The CDR3 region is CASSPDFGGPGYTF. CDR3 DNA sequence: TGTGCCAGCAGCCCAGACTTTGGGGGCCCTGGCTACACCTTC.

J is TRBJ2-1 and V is TRBV28, with D maybe TRBD2 (6 bases). The V gene lost 6 bases and the J gene lost 9 bases, with 12 bases spanning the gap. CDR3 length equals 12 residues. The germline V gene encodes CDR1 MDHEN and CDR2 SYDVKM. DNA for the CDR3: TGTGCCAGCAGCCGGCCAGCGGGTGAGCAGTTCTTC. Translated: CASSRPAGEQFF. Looking up the rest from reference TRBV28 and TRBJ2-1 gives the full variable domain: DVKVTQSSRYLVKRTGEKVFLECVQDMDHENMFWYRQDPGLGLRLIYFSYDVKMKEKGDIPEGYSVSREKKERFSLILESASTNQTSMYLCASSRPAGEQFFGPGTRLTVL.

The J gene is TRBJ2-3, the V gene TRBV6-4; 11 bases agree with TRBD2. Germline trimming cut 2 bases from V and 3 bases from J; bases unmatched to any gene: 4. The CDR3 is 16 amino acids. Per germline, CDR1 MRHNA and CDR2 SNTAGT. The CDR3 nucleotides are TGTGCCAGCAGTGACACTAGCGGGAGTCGGACAGATACGCAGTATTTT. Translated: CASSDTSGSRTDTQYF.

The rearrangement joins TRBV4-3 to TRBJ2-3; 11 bases map to TRBD2. V dropped 2 bases and J dropped 0; count of bases not matched to a gene: 1. The CDR3 consists of 16 residues. Germline assignment: CDR1 LGHNA and CDR2 YSLEER. In DNA, the CDR3 is TGCGCCAGCAGCCAATTAGCGGGAGGGAGCACAGATACGCAGTATTTT. This sequence encodes CASSQLAGGSTDTQYF.

This clone occurred a few times. The chain is built from TRBV5-6 and TRBJ2-1; D unclear. Trimming removed 0 bases from V and 6 bases from J, with 16 bases in between. Germline V lookup: CDR1 SGHDT, CDR2 YYEEEE. This CDR3 is built from 16 residues. Here the CDR3 reads CASSLGVWESRNEQFF. The CDR3 DNA reads TGTGCCAGCAGCTTGGGGGTCTGGGAATCGCGCAATGAGCAGTTCTTC.

This chain uses TRBV28 with TRBJ2-2; D is undetermined. V was shortened by 4 bases and J by 6 bases, with 9 bases between the two germline ends. The CDR3 length is 13 residues. Per germline, CDR1 MDHEN and CDR2 SYDVKM. CDR3 DNA: TGTGCCAGCAGTTACCAGGTGGCCGGGGAGCTGTTTTTT. Protein sequence: CASSYQVAGELFF.

The chain employs TRBV30 and TRBJ2-1; 8 bases agree with TRBD1. From germline, CDR1 is GTSNPN and CDR2 SVGIG (reference sequence). V gave up 4 bases and J gave up 4 bases; unmatched junction bases: 6. CDR3 length: 14 residues. CDR3 coding DNA: TGTGCCTGGACCAGGGGGCTCAGTTACAATGAGCAGTTCTTC. Its protein is CAWTRGLSYNEQFF.

The chain recombines TRBV19 with TRBJ1-1, with D perhaps TRBD1 (6 bases). The CDR3 runs 12 residues. Trimming left V 8 bases short and J 1 base short, with 8 bases between. Germline V gene lookup returns CDR1 LNHDA and CDR2 SQIVND (reference sequence). For the CDR3, the DNA is TGTGCCAGTCTGGACAGGAACACTGAAGCTTTCTTT. Amino acid sequence: CASLDRNTEAFF.

The J gene is TRBJ2-6, the V gene TRBV30; TRBD1 matches at 9 bases. Germline CDR1 GTSNPN, CDR2 SVGIG (reference sequence). The CDR3 sequence is 17 residues long. V lost 7 bases, J lost 1 base, and 11 bases stayed unmatched. CDR3 sequence: CASLPGQGLSGANVLTF. In DNA form, the CDR3 reads TGTGCCTCCCTCCCGGGACAGGGATTGTCTGGGGCCAACGTCCTGACTTTC.

The gene calls are TRBV11-2 and TRBJ1-5; D possibly corresponds to TRBD1 (5 bases). Trimming stripped 5 bases from V and 8 bases from J, with 19 bases between. The germline V gene has CDR1 SGHAT and CDR2 FQNNGV. CDR3 size: 15 residues. The CDR3: CASSPGGSTTEPQHF. CDR3 sequence (DNA): TGTGCCAGCAGCCCCGGGGGGAGTACGACGGAGCCCCAGCATTTT.

The V call is TRBV5-6, the J call TRBJ1-1; D remains unclear. Trimming took 4 bases from V and 4 from J, leaving 23 bases between them. Looked up from germline, CDR1 is SGHDT and CDR2 is YYEEEE. This CDR3 is built from 17 residues. The CDR3 loop is CASSADLVGPVTTEAFF. For the CDR3, the DNA is TGTGCCAGCAGCGCGGATTTAGTCGGGCCGGTAACCACTGAAGCTTTCTTT. Full variable domain (rest looked up from reference TRBV5-6 and TRBJ1-1): DAGVTQSPTHLIKTRGQQVTLRCSPKSGHDTVSWYQQALGQGPQFIFQYYEEEERQRGNFPDRFSGHQFPNYSSELNVNALLLGDSALYLCASSADLVGPVTTEAFFGQGTRLTVV.

This clone was counted between two and nine times. This rearrangement joins TRBV4-3 to TRBJ1-2; D ambiguous. Looked up from germline, CDR1 is LGHNA and CDR2 is YSLEER. This CDR3 region has 13 residues. V was trimmed by 3 bases and J by 5 bases, leaving 10 bases between them. The CDR3, as DNA: TGCGCCAGCAGCCAGTACTACGAATATGGCTACACCTTC. Residues: CASSQYYEYGYTF.

This clone was counted once. The chain employs TRBV28 and TRBJ2-3; a possible D gene is TRBD1 (6 bases). From germline, CDR1 is MDHEN and CDR2 SYDVKM. The CDR3 covers 16 residues. Trimming left V 5 bases short and J 3 bases short, with 18 bases between. CDR3 coding DNA: TGTGCCAGCAGTGAACCCGGACAGCGAACTACAGATACGCAGTATTTT. It translates to CASSEPGQRTTDTQYF. Variable domain in full (rest from reference TRBV28 and TRBJ2-3): DVKVTQSSRYLVKRTGEKVFLECVQDMDHENMFWYRQDPGLGLRLIYFSYDVKMKEKGDIPEGYSVSREKKERFSLILESASTNQTSMYLCASSEPGQRTTDTQYFGPGTRLTVL.

This clone was observed once. The rearrangement joins TRBV7-6 to TRBJ2-2; 8 positions agree with TRBD1. The CDR3 covers 15 residues. The trim removed 3 bases at V and 3 bases at J, leaving 3 bases unmatched. CDR1 and CDR2 (germline): SGHVS, FNYEAQ. CDR3: CASSFGQGYTGELFF. Here the CDR3 DNA reads TGTGCCAGCAGCTTCGGACAGGGCTACACCGGGGAGCTGTTTTTT.

The rearrangement links TRBV14 to TRBJ2-1; D assignment may be TRBD1 or TRBD2 (5 bases each). Looked up from germline, CDR1 is SGHDN and CDR2 is FVKESK. This CDR3 spans 12 amino acids. V was pared by 0 bases and J by 12 bases, with 9 bases between. The CDR3: CASSQEGVSQFF. The CDR3 DNA follows: TGTGCCAGCAGCCAAGAGGGGGTATCGCAGTTCTTC. The full variable domain, rest sourced from reference TRBV14 and TRBJ2-1, is EAGVTQFPSHSVIEKGQTVTLRCDPISGHDNLYWYRRVMGKEIKFLLHFVKESKQDESGMPNNRFLAERTGGTYSTLKVQPAELEDSGVYFCASSQEGVSQFFGPGTRLTVL.

The gene calls are TRBV6-1 and TRBJ2-3, with D maybe TRBD2 (5 bases). V was trimmed by 8 bases and J by 0 bases, leaving 12 bases between them. Germline values: CDR1 MNHNS, CDR2 SASEGT. This CDR3 contains 14 residues. The CDR3 sequence is CASRLERSTDTQYF. The CDR3 DNA is TGTGCCAGCCGATTGGAGCGGAGCACAGATACGCAGTATTTT.

The rearrangement joins TRBV9 to TRBJ1-4; the D is unclear. The V end was cut by 3 bases, the J end by 5 bases, with 11 bases between. The CDR3 covers 14 residues. The germline V gene has CDR1 SGDLS and CDR2 YYNGEE. The CDR3 spells CASSEDGENEKLFF. The DNA for the CDR3 is TGTGCCAGCAGCGAGGACGGAGAGAATGAAAAACTGTTTTTT.

This chain connects TRBV27 to TRBJ2-3, with D perhaps matching TRBD1 (5 bases). The germline V gene encodes CDR1 MNHEY and CDR2 SMNVEV (reference sequence). Trimming cost V 3 bases and J 5 bases, with 9 bases left between them. This CDR3 region has 13 residues. The CDR3 sequence: CASSFMGRDTQYF. CDR3 coding DNA: TGTGCCAGCAGTTTTATGGGGCGAGATACGCAGTATTTT.